One sample yielded the 22 T cell receptor beta chains listed below, sequenced in a study of PD-L1 blockade in urothelial cancer (TCRdb year 2017). Libraries were made using the immunoSEQ multiplex PCR assay. TCRdb holds this immuneACCESS table with in-frame rearrangements only. Some clones are missing; in checked studies, unresolved V genes explain under half, and the rest has no known cause. The sample includes under 95,000 clones, with 84% observed a single time. In total, the top ten clones hold approximately 9.2% of the sample. Interpreted using the paper, the time point label stands for: pretreatment peripheral blood. The sequenced sample was PBMCs, obtained around atezolizumab (anti-PD-L1) treatment. The receptors were gathered from a woman in her 70s with urothelial cancer.

The sample holds a few counts of this clone. J is TRBJ2-4 and V is TRBV19; tentative D call: TRBD1 (7 bases). V lost 7 bases, J lost 9 bases, and 19 bases lay in between. Germline V CDR1 and CDR2: LNHDA, SQIVND (reference sequence). The CDR3 length is 14 residues. The CDR3 coding sequence is TGTGCCAGTAAGGAAGGGGGCGCCGGGAGCATTCAGTACTTC. It encodes CASKEGGAGSIQYF.

The rearrangement uses TRBV1 and TRBJ2-1; the table's TRBD2 call for D was not verified on the DNA. TRBV1 constitutes a pseudogene. The CDR3 sequence is 20 residues long. Written as DNA, the CDR3 is TGCACCAGCAGCCAAGATTCCGGGAAAACAAGCGGAGAACCCCGGCATGAGCAGTTCTTC. The encoded protein is CTSSQDSGKTSGEPRHEQFF.

V is TRBV4-1 and J is TRBJ1-2; a possible D gene is TRBD1 (5 bases). The length of the CDR3 is 16 residues. V shed 0 bases and J shed 4 bases, with 15 bases lying between them. CDR1 is MGHRA and CDR2 is YSYEKL in the germline V gene. CDR3 residues: CASSQDRGGSFYGYTF. The CDR3 DNA reads as TGCGCCAGCAGCCAAGATCGGGGGGGATCTTTCTATGGCTACACCTTC.

This chain uses TRBV14 with TRBJ2-7; 9 positions agree with TRBD1. The germline V gene encodes CDR1 SGHDN and CDR2 FVKESK. J lost 3 bases, V lost 2 bases, and 2 bases had no gene match. CDR3 length equals 14 residues. The CDR3 DNA reads TGTGCCAGCAGCCAACCGGACAGGGGCTACGAGCAGTACTTC. This translates into CASSQPDRGYEQYF.

The rearrangement uses TRBV9 and TRBJ1-2; a weak D match, TRBD1 (6 bases). The V gene lost 0 bases and the J gene lost 8 bases, with 20 bases spanning the gap. Germline V gene sequence: CDR1 SGDLS, CDR2 YYNGEE. This CDR3 contains 16 residues. The CDR3, as DNA: TGTGCCAGCAGCGTAGCATCAGCAGGGGCCGGTGGGGGCTACACCTTC. Amino acid sequence: CASSVASAGAGGGYTF.

The chain carries TRBV7-9 and TRBJ2-2; TRBD1 agrees at 9 bases. This CDR3 comprises 16 residues. The germline gives CDR1 SEHNR, CDR2 FQNEAQ (reference sequence). Trimming took 5 bases from V and 3 from J; bases not matched to a gene: 7. The CDR3 DNA follows: TGTGCCAGCAGCCTATGGACAGGGGAGGACACCGGGGAGCTGTTTTTT. It is translated as CASSLWTGEDTGELFF.

The CDR3 sequence: CASSITGAMEQPQHF. CDR3 bases: TGTGCCAGCAGCATTACAGGGGCGATGGAACAGCCCCAGCATTTT. This rearrangement joins TRBV7-8 to TRBJ1-5; TRBD1 matches 7 bases. CDR3 length: 15 residues. V lost 5 bases, J lost 7 bases, and 11 bases stayed unmatched. CDR1 and CDR2 from the germline V gene are SGHVS and FQNEAQ.

As for this clone: A read error may account for a junction end that differs from germline. This sequence joins TRBV5-4 and TRBJ2-5, with 11 bases identical to TRBD1. The CDR3 length is 15 residues. Germline CDR1 and CDR2: SGHNT and YYREEE (reference sequence). The CDR3 bases are TGTGCCAGCAGCTCGGGACAGGGGGACCAGGAGACCCAGTACTTC. It is translated as CASSSGQGDQETQYF.

CDR3 loop: CASTTGLAGGEQYF. CDR3 in DNA: TGTGCCAGTACCACGGGGCTAGCGGGAGGCGAGCAGTACTTC. The V call is TRBV19, the J call TRBJ2-7; TRBD2 agrees at 11 bases. The ends lost 7 bases at V and 6 bases at J; junction bases unmatched: 8. This CDR3 is 14 amino acids long. Germline CDR1 reads LNHDA; CDR2 reads SQIVND (reference sequence). Supplemented by reference TRBV19 and TRBJ2-7, the full variable domain reads DGGITQSPKYLFRKEGQNVTLSCEQNLNHDAMYWYRQDPGQGLRLIYYSQIVNDFQKGDIAEGYSVSREKKESFPLTVTSAQKNPTAFYLCASTTGLAGGEQYFGPGTRLTVT.

The genes are TRBV4-1 and TRBJ2-2; 10 bases are a match to TRBD1. Germline assignment: CDR1 MGHRA and CDR2 YSYEKL. Unmatched junction bases numbered 9, after V lost 6 bases and J lost 5 bases. The CDR3 consists of 16 residues. CDR3 DNA: TGCGCCAGCAGGGTACAGGACAGGGGGAATACCGGGGAGCTGTTTTTT. Translating it yields CASRVQDRGNTGELFF.

V and J are TRBV5-4 and TRBJ2-1; the match to TRBD2 covers 8 bases. The V gene's germline CDR1 is SGHNT and CDR2 YYREEE (reference sequence). With V trimmed by 4 bases and J by 7 bases, 10 bases remained unmatched. The CDR3 is 15 amino acids. The CDR3 is CASSRAGAPSNEQFF. CDR3 DNA sequence: TGTGCCAGCAGCCGAGCGGGGGCCCCTTCTAATGAGCAGTTCTTC.

This rearrangement joins TRBV5-5 to TRBJ1-6; D call uncertain. V was shortened by 0 bases and J by 5 bases, with 12 bases between the two germline ends. Germline CDR1 is SGHKS and CDR2 is YYEKEE (reference sequence). The CDR3 extends over 16 amino acids. The DNA for the CDR3 is TGTGCCAGCAGCTTGGAAGGGAGGTGGGATAATTCACCCCTCCACTTT. It codes for CASSLEGRWDNSPLHF. Using reference TRBV5-5 and TRBJ1-6 for the parts outside the CDR3, the full variable domain is DAGVTQSPTHLIKTRGQQVTLRCSPISGHKSVSWYQQVLGQGPQFIFQYYEKEERGRGNFPDRFSARQFPNYSSELNVNALLLGDSALYLCASSLEGRWDNSPLHFGNGTRLTVT.

The CDR3, as DNA: TGTGCCAGCAGCTTCCAGGTATTCGCAGATACGCAGTATTTT. Translation: CASSFQVFADTQYF. This sequence joins TRBV11-2 and TRBJ2-3; D not certain. Germline CDR1 and CDR2: SGHAT and FQNNGV. The CDR3 has 14 amino acids. V lost 3 bases to trimming and J lost 4 bases, with 11 bases between them.

This clone has a single count. This chain joins TRBV29-1 and TRBJ2-7, with 9 positions matching TRBD1. CDR1 and CDR2 (germline): SQVTM, ANQGSEA. The trim removed 4 bases at V and 2 bases at J, leaving 6 bases unmatched. CDR3 length: 14 residues. The CDR3 nucleotides are TGCAGCGTTGTCCGGGACAGGGACACCTACGAGCAGTACTTC. Protein: CSVVRDRDTYEQYF.

CDR3 DNA sequence: TGTGCCAGCAGCGCGGCTAGCGGGGTCGTCACAGATACGCAGTATTTT. This gives the protein CASSAASGVVTDTQYF. V and J are TRBV5-5 and TRBJ2-3; 9 bases align to TRBD2. Germline values: CDR1 SGHKS, CDR2 YYEKEE (reference sequence). This CDR3 region has 16 residues. V shed 4 bases and J 2 bases; nucleotides not matched to a gene: 8.

The rearrangement uses TRBV30 and TRBJ1-2; D gene uncertain. V was clipped by 1 base and J by 5 bases, with 20 bases between them. This CDR3 has 16 residues. Germline-derived CDR1 and CDR2 are GTSNPN and SVGIG (reference sequence). DNA of the CDR3: TGTGCCTGGAGTGAGCCCGGCCTGAGGGTATGGTATGGCTACACCTTC. Translation gives CAWSEPGLRVWYGYTF.

This chain links TRBV7-9 with TRBJ1-4; tentative D call: TRBD1 (6 bases). The CDR3 loop spans 15 amino acids. The V gene's germline CDR1 is SEHNR and CDR2 FQNEAQ (reference sequence). Deletions cut 5 bases from V and 1 base from J, with 11 bases between. The CDR3 region is CASSQARGTNEKLFF. CDR3 nucleotide sequence: TGTGCCAGCAGCCAGGCCAGGGGAACTAATGAAAAACTGTTTTTT.

In regard to this clone: This same CDR3 is encoded by further DNA sequences in the sample. The rearrangement joins TRBV11-1 to TRBJ2-5; no reliable D call. The germline V and J ends were trimmed by 3 bases and 2 bases, with 10 bases remaining between them. The germline gives CDR1 SGHAT, CDR2 FQDESV (reference sequence). This CDR3 has 14 amino acids. The CDR3 DNA is TGTGCCAGCAGCTTTGGCACCCTTCAAGAGACCCAGTACTTC. This translates into CASSFGTLQETQYF.

This sequence joins TRBV5-3 and TRBJ1-5; D perhaps matches TRBD1 (6 bases). TRBV5-3 is an open reading frame whose function is uncertain. Deletions cut 7 bases from V and 3 bases from J, with 20 bases between. The CDR3 has 16 amino acids. CDR3 bases: TGTGCCAGACGCCCTGCCCGGGACACGTCCAATCAGCCCCAGCATTTT. Protein: CARRPARDTSNQPQHF.

V is TRBV9 and J is TRBJ2-3; 9 bases agree with TRBD2. J was trimmed by 6 bases and V by 3 bases; bases with no gene match: 5. CDR1 is SGDLS, CDR2 YYNGEE, per germline. The CDR3 length is 14 residues. This CDR3 reads CASSGGGAWDTQYF. In DNA form, the CDR3 reads TGTGCCAGCAGCGGCGGGGGGGCGTGGGATACGCAGTATTTT.

The chain links TRBV30 to TRBJ1-5; TRBD1 matches at 8 bases. This CDR3 contains 15 residues. J was trimmed by 4 bases and V by 2 bases; bases with no gene match: 7. Germline V gene lookup returns CDR1 GTSNPN and CDR2 SVGIG (reference sequence). The CDR3: CAWSRLDRGNQPQHF. The DNA for the CDR3 is TGTGCCTGGAGTAGGCTCGACAGGGGTAATCAGCCCCAGCATTTT.

The chain is built from TRBV5-1 and TRBJ1-2, with no clear D. V was cut by 1 base and J by 3 bases, with 10 bases left in between. CDR3 length: 14 residues. CDR1 and CDR2 (germline): SGHRS, YFSETQ. CDR3 coding DNA: TGCGCCAGCAGCTTGATCGACAACGACTATGGCTACACCTTC. Protein product: CASSLIDNDYGYTF.